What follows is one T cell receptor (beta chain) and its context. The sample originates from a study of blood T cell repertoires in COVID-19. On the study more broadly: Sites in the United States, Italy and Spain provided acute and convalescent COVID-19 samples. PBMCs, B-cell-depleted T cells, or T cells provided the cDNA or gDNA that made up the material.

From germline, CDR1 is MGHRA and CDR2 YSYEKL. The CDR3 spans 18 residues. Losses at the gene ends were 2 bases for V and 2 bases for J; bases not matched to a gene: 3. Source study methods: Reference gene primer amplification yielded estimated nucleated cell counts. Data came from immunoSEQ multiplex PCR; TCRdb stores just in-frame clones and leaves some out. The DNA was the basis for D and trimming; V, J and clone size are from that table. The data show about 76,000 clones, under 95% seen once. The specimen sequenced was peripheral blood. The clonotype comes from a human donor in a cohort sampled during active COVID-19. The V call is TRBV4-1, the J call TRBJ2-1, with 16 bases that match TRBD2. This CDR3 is CASSQPGTSGGAYNEQFF. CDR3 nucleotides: TGCGCCAGCAGCCAACCCGGGACTAGCGGGGGGGCCTACAATGAGCAGTTCTTC.